The present T cell receptor (beta chain) was sequenced within a study of T cells in Graves' hyperthyroidism and ophthalmopathy. This clonotype has ten or more counts. CDR1 DFQATT and CDR2 SNEGSKA come from the germline V gene (reference sequence). The CDR3 is 15 residues long. Trimming at V came to 6 bases and at J to 2 bases, leaving 9 bases not matched to a gene. TCR beta CDR3 regions were amplified from RNA. The HTBI primer set drove a first-round RT-PCR of the TCR CDR3. Each CDR3 protein gets one entry after TCRdb re-called the multiplex PCR reads with MiXCR. The table has 400,000 to 500,000 distinct CDR3 sequences, around 15% seen once; the top ten hold approximately 13%.

What was sequenced was blood. The source is a man younger than 35 with Graves' ophthalmopathy. This chain connects TRBV20-1 to TRBJ2-3; 9 bases fit TRBD1. CDR3 sequence (DNA): TGCAGTGCGCCCAACCGGGACAGGGCCACAGATACGCAGTATTTT. Translated, it gives CSAPNRDRATDTQYF.